This record looks at one TCR beta chain sequence and its context. No antigen is known for it. The sample originates from a study of a mutant IDH1 vaccine in newly diagnosed glioma. The study's findings and limits: Pseudoprogression seemingly bore no relation to changes in top peripheral T cell clonotypes.

V lost 5 bases and J 1 base, leaving 5 bases between the germline ends. Germline V gene lookup returns CDR1 KGHSH and CDR2 LQKENI. CDR3 length: 12 residues. Assay: immunoSEQ multiplex PCR; the TCRdb copy retains only in-frame clones and omits some. The sample carries some 60,000 clones, roughly 80% recorded once. Time point specified: week 11, during vaccination. All doses held 300 ug of mutant IDH1 20-mer peptide, with topical imiquimod. Source: PBMCs, taken from a glioma patient whose treatment included an IDH1 peptide vaccine. The V call is TRBV18, the J call TRBJ2-5, with D uncertain. The sequence was collected from a man aged 45-60 years with glioma. CDR3 coding DNA: TGTGCCAGCTCAGGGTTCCAAGAGACCCAGTACTTC. Its protein is CASSGFQETQYF.